What follows are 10 T cell receptor beta chains derived from one specimen sequenced in a study of Ad26.COV2.S vaccination and SARS-CoV-2 variants. Assay: immunoSEQ multiplex PCR; the TCRdb copy retains only in-frame clones and omits some. The sample holds roughly 450,000 clones, around nine tenths seen once. Specified treatment: some 20 received Ad26.COV2.S at low or high dose, single or two shots; 5 received placebo; per-sample allocation not given. Sampling happened 63 days after the first vaccine or placebo injection. The input for sequencing was peripheral blood, taken in a trial of Ad26.COV2.S vaccine versus placebo. These receptors all stem from a person aged 18 to 59 who received the Ad26.COV2.S COVID-19 vaccine or a placebo.

The rearrangement links TRBV11-2 to TRBJ2-7, with 9 bases fitting TRBD1. Germline loops: CDR1 SGHAT, CDR2 FQNNGV. The CDR3 consists of 14 residues. The trim removed 6 bases at V and 5 bases at J, leaving 8 bases unmatched. The CDR3 sequence: CASSRGQGVHEQYF. CDR3 coding DNA: TGTGCCAGCAGTCGGGGACAGGGCGTCCACGAGCAGTACTTC. The variable domain in full, completed from reference TRBV11-2 and TRBJ2-7, reads EAGVAQSPRYKIIEKRQSVAFWCNPISGHATLYWYQQILGQGPKLLIQFQNNGVVDDSQLPKDRFSAERLKGVDSTLKIQPAKLEDSAVYLCASSRGQGVHEQYFGPGTRLTVT.

The chain has TRBV6-5 and TRBJ1-2; D perhaps matches TRBD1 (5 bases). The CDR3 runs to 15 residues. Between the trimmed V and J ends, which lost 6 bases and 0 bases, there was a span of 14 bases. Per the germline V gene, CDR1 is MNHEY and CDR2 is SVGAGI. The chain's CDR3 is CASSSQGAANYGYTF. CDR3 coding DNA: TGTGCCAGCAGCTCCCAGGGAGCCGCTAACTATGGCTACACCTTC.

This clone was counted a few times. The gene calls are TRBV5-6 and TRBJ2-2; possibly TRBD1 or TRBD2 for D (5 bases each). Germline V gives CDR1 SGHDT, CDR2 YYEEEE. V was shortened by 3 bases and J by 1 base, with 10 bases between the two germline ends. This CDR3 spans 15 amino acids. The CDR3 nucleotides read TGTGCCAGCAGCTGGGGGAACTGGAACACCGGGGAGCTGTTTTTT. This encodes CASSWGNWNTGELFF.

The rearrangement uses TRBV29-1 and TRBJ2-6; D is uncertain. There are 13 residues in the CDR3. Germline loops: CDR1 SQVTM, CDR2 ANQGSEA. Trimming removed 7 bases at V and 2 bases at J, with 9 bases between. CDR3 loop: CSAAGAGANVLTF. CDR3 DNA sequence: TGCAGCGCCGCTGGAGCTGGGGCCAACGTCCTGACTTTC. Complete variable domain (other parts from reference TRBV29-1 and TRBJ2-6): SAVISQKPSRDICQRGTSLTIQCQVDSQVTMMFWYRQQPGQSLTLIATANQGSEATYESGFVIDKFPISRPNLTFSTLTVSNMSPEDSSIYLCSAAGAGANVLTFGAGSRLTVL.

This clone occurred once. The V gene is TRBV5-4, the J gene TRBJ2-3, with a weak D call TRBD1 (5 bases). The CDR3 covers 16 residues. The germline V gene encodes CDR1 SGHNT and CDR2 YYREEE (reference sequence). V was clipped by 0 bases and J by 4 bases, with 15 bases between them. The CDR3 nucleotides are TGTGCCAGCAGCTTGGGAGGCAGGGTCCGAGCAGATACGCAGTATTTT. It codes for CASSLGGRVRADTQYF.

The chain has TRBV6-5 and TRBJ1-1; D not certain. The CDR3 length is 14 residues. CDR1 MNHEY and CDR2 SVGAGI come from the germline V gene. Trimming removed 5 bases from V and 0 bases from J, with 10 bases in between. This CDR3 reads CASSRGGLNTEAFF. The CDR3 bases are TGTGCCAGCAGTCGTGGCGGACTGAACACTGAAGCTTTCTTT.

The chain joins TRBV28 to TRBJ1-4; D is ambiguous. This CDR3 contains 16 residues. Per germline, CDR1 MDHEN and CDR2 SYDVKM. Trimming left V 6 bases short and J 8 bases short, with 22 bases between. DNA for the CDR3: TGTGCCAGCAGCCTGACCCTGGCCAGGTCCTCCGAAAAACTGTTTTTT. This codes for CASSLTLARSSEKLFF.

The chain employs TRBV5-5 and TRBJ2-1; 9 nucleotides agree with TRBD2. Germline-derived CDR1 and CDR2 are SGHKS and YYEKEE (reference sequence). CDR3 length equals 15 residues. J was trimmed by 8 bases and V by 3 bases; bases with no gene match: 9. The CDR3, as DNA: TGTGCCAGCAGCTCCTTAGCGGGAGCGATTGATGAGCAGTTCTTC. This encodes CASSSLAGAIDEQFF. The whole variable domain, filled in from reference TRBV5-5 and TRBJ2-1, reads DAGVTQSPTHLIKTRGQQVTLRCSPISGHKSVSWYQQVLGQGPQFIFQYYEKEERGRGNFPDRFSARQFPNYSSELNVNALLLGDSALYLCASSSLAGAIDEQFFGPGTRLTVL.

The V call is TRBV14, the J call TRBJ2-1; weak D call: TRBD2 (6 bases). V was pared by 4 bases and J by 0 bases, with 13 bases between. This CDR3 is 16 amino acids long. The germline V gene has CDR1 SGHDN and CDR2 FVKESK. The CDR3 DNA follows: TGTGCCAGCAGCCCCGGGGGAATTAGCTCCTACAATGAGCAGTTCTTC. Translating it yields CASSPGGISSYNEQFF. The whole variable domain, filled in from reference TRBV14 and TRBJ2-1, reads EAGVTQFPSHSVIEKGQTVTLRCDPISGHDNLYWYRRVMGKEIKFLLHFVKESKQDESGMPNNRFLAERTGGTYSTLKVQPAELEDSGVYFCASSPGGISSYNEQFFGPGTRLTVL.

The chain combines TRBV19 with TRBJ1-2; tentatively, D is TRBD1 (6 bases). The CDR3 loop spans 12 amino acids. The germline V and J ends were trimmed by 5 bases and 8 bases, with 12 bases remaining between them. Germline V lookup: CDR1 LNHDA, CDR2 SQIVND (reference sequence). CDR3 in amino acids: CASSGGPAGYTF. The CDR3 DNA follows: TGTGCCAGTAGTGGGGGGCCAGCGGGCTACACCTTC. The variable domain in full, with the rest retrieved from reference TRBV19 and TRBJ1-2, is DGGITQSPKYLFRKEGQNVTLSCEQNLNHDAMYWYRQDPGQGLRLIYYSQIVNDFQKGDIAEGYSVSREKKESFPLTVTSAQKNPTAFYLCASSGGPAGYTFGSGTRLTVV.